The 2 T cell receptor beta chains in this list originate from one sample, sequenced in a study of T cell repertoires in cytomegalovirus infection (dated by TCRdb to the late 2010s). The treatment or condition label, as the study defines it: in vitro stimulation with specific CMV peptide epitopes to enrich CMV-specific T cells. What these receptors recognize is not known. For sequencing, an Illumina HiSeq 1500 was employed. TCRdb's own reprocessing of the public reads used fastp at Q25 and MiXCR and kept productive beta chains. Rows with a matching CDR3 protein are joined into one entry that keeps the most common DNA and genes. The sample table records around 900,000 distinct CDR3 sequences; roughly 31% of these occur just once. Over 12% of the sample comes from the top ten. Here the sequenced sample was cultured CD8+ T cells from PBMCs, taken from culture after CMV antigen stimulation. The receptors derive from a human donor in good health (CMV status not recorded). Some clones in this sample may be carry-over from other donors' samples.

The genes are TRBV16 and TRBJ2-7, with D perhaps TRBD1 (6 bases). V dropped 4 bases and J dropped 5 bases, with 15 bases sitting between them. Germline V gene sequence: CDR1 KGHSY, CDR2 FQNENV. This CDR3 comprises 14 residues. The CDR3 DNA sequence: TGTGCCAGCAGCCCCGGACAGTTAGTCAACGAGCAGTACTTC. This sequence encodes CASSPGQLVNEQYF.

The chain uses TRBV27 and TRBJ1-1; maybe TRBD1 (6 bases). V was shortened by 5 bases and J by 1 base, with 20 bases between the two germline ends. This CDR3 has 17 amino acids. Per germline, CDR1 MNHEY and CDR2 SMNVEV (reference sequence). The CDR3 region is CASSPIVRGRRNTEAFF. The CDR3 DNA reads as TGTGCCAGCAGTCCCATAGTGAGGGGGAGGAGGAACACTGAAGCTTTCTTT.